These 25 T cell receptor beta chains originate from one sample sequenced in a study of blood T cell repertoires in COVID-19. The repertoire was sequenced with immunoSEQ multiplex PCR; TCRdb's copy has only in-frame clones and lacks some. The table records 320,000 or so clones, roughly 87% of them present only once. Sample: PBMCs or T cells enriched from blood (not recorded which). The source of these receptors is a woman in her 30s who had recovered from COVID-19.

This clone was observed a single time. V gene TRBV3-1 (or the pseudogene TRBV3-2) combines with J gene TRBJ2-2; 7 bases line up with TRBD1. This CDR3 is built from 14 residues. The germline gives CDR1 LGHDT, CDR2 YNNKEL (reference sequence). V shed 2 bases, J shed 7 bases, and the junction held 4 bases outside the gene matches. The CDR3 DNA is TGTGCCAGCAGCCAAAACAGGGGAGTCGGGGAGCTGTTTTTT. It is translated as CASSQNRGVGELFF.

The chain uses TRBV6-5 and TRBJ1-3, with D possibly being TRBD1 (5 bases). Germline CDR1 is MNHEY and CDR2 is SVGAGI. Between the trimmed V and J ends, which lost 9 bases and 0 bases, there was a span of 15 bases. The CDR3 loop spans 15 amino acids. CDR3: CASGGTATSGNTIYF. The DNA of the CDR3 is TGTGCCAGTGGAGGGACGGCGACCTCTGGAAACACCATATATTTT.

Concerning this clone: The junction departs from germline at one end; a sequencing error may be responsible. The genes are TRBV5-8 and TRBJ2-7; 7 bases align to TRBD2. The CDR3 loop spans 11 amino acids. Germline values: CDR1 SGHTS, CDR2 YDEGEE. In DNA, the CDR3 is TGTGCCAGCAGCTTGGGGCTAGCGGAGGGCTTC. Translation gives CASSLGLAEGF.

The gene calls are TRBV5-1 and TRBJ2-1; the match to TRBD2 covers 8 bases. Germline V lookup: CDR1 SGHRS, CDR2 YFSETQ. CDR3 length: 16 residues. V dropped 1 base and J dropped 8; count of bases not matched to a gene: 11. The CDR3 reads CASSLLGSGAGDEQFF. CDR3 sequence (DNA): TGCGCCAGCAGCTTGTTAGGTAGCGGGGCAGGGGATGAGCAGTTCTTC. Complete variable domain (other parts from reference TRBV5-1 and TRBJ2-1): KAGVTQTPRYLIKTRGQQVTLSCSPISGHRSVSWYQQTPGQGLQFLFEYFSETQRNKGNFPGRFSGRQFSNSRSEMNVSTLELGDSALYLCASSLLGSGAGDEQFFGPGTRLTVL.

The gene calls are TRBV10-2 and TRBJ1-2; TRBD1 might be the D (5 bases). The CDR3 sequence is 12 residues long. Germline assignment: CDR1 WSHSY and CDR2 SAAADI. V shed 3 bases and J shed 5 bases, with 7 bases lying between them. CDR3 sequence: CASSDRGYGYTF. The CDR3 nucleotides are TGCGCCAGCAGTGATAGGGGTTATGGCTACACCTTC.

This rearrangement joins TRBV12-5 to TRBJ2-1; TRBD2 might be the D (5 bases). The CDR3 contains 13 residues. Trimming took 5 bases from V and 6 from J, leaving 11 bases between them. Germline V gene data show CDR1 as LGHNT and CDR2 as FRNRAP. This chain's CDR3 is CASGPPGGNEQFF. The CDR3, as DNA: TGTGCTAGTGGTCCCCCAGGAGGCAATGAGCAGTTCTTC.

The rearrangement links TRBV5-4 to TRBJ1-1; TRBD1 agrees at 7 bases. V lost 3 bases and J lost 3; bases outside the gene matches: 8. Germline V CDR1 and CDR2: SGHNT, YYREEE (reference sequence). The CDR3 sequence is 15 residues long. Here the CDR3 reads CASSSRQGLDTEAFF. In nucleotides, the CDR3 is TGTGCCAGCAGCTCCAGACAGGGATTGGACACTGAAGCTTTCTTT.

The chain carries TRBV27 and TRBJ1-1; TRBD1 matches 11 bases. This CDR3 is built from 15 residues. The germline V gene encodes CDR1 MNHEY and CDR2 SMNVEV (reference sequence). With 8 bases clipped from V and 1 base from J, the junction kept 6 bases outside the gene matches. The CDR3 DNA sequence: TGTGCCAGCCGGACAGGGGGCGCAGGGAACACTGAAGCTTTCTTT. Translated, it gives CASRTGGAGNTEAFF.

This sequence joins TRBV10-1 and TRBJ2-7; 13 bases are shared with TRBD2. With V trimmed by 6 bases and J by 5 bases, 1 base remained unmatched. The V gene's germline CDR1 is WNHNN and CDR2 SYGVQD (reference sequence). The CDR3 extends over 13 amino acids. The CDR3 DNA is TGCGCCAGCAGACTAGCGGGGGGGAACGAGCAGTACTTC. It encodes CASRLAGGNEQYF.

The chain uses TRBV5-1 and TRBJ2-3, with 9 bases aligning to TRBD1. The CDR3 spans 18 residues. The V segment lost 0 bases and the J segment 1 base; nucleotides outside the gene matches: 9. The germline CDR1 and CDR2 sequences are SGHRS and YFSETQ. The CDR3: CASSLGTGTGFGTDTQYF. CDR3 in DNA: TGCGCCAGCAGCTTGGGTACCGGGACAGGGTTTGGCACAGATACGCAGTATTTT.

This rearrangement joins TRBV11-2 to TRBJ2-5; 7 bases align to TRBD2. The CDR3 length is 15 residues. V lost 3 bases to trimming and J lost 5 bases; unmatched junction nucleotides: 9. The germline CDR1 and CDR2 sequences are SGHAT and FQNNGV. In DNA, the CDR3 is TGTGCCAGCAGCTTCGGGACTACTAGCGTCGAGACCCAGTACTTC. Translated, it gives CASSFGTTSVETQYF.

The rearrangement joins TRBV5-1 to TRBJ1-5; a weak D match, TRBD1 (6 bases). Germline V gives CDR1 SGHRS, CDR2 YFSETQ. The CDR3 runs to 17 residues. The V gene lost 0 bases and the J gene lost 1 base, with 14 bases spanning the gap. DNA of the CDR3: TGCGCCAGCAGCTTGGCCGTATGGCAGGGGAGCAATCAGCCCCAGCATTTT. Translated: CASSLAVWQGSNQPQHF. Using reference TRBV5-1 and TRBJ1-5 for the parts outside the CDR3, the full variable domain is KAGVTQTPRYLIKTRGQQVTLSCSPISGHRSVSWYQQTPGQGLQFLFEYFSETQRNKGNFPGRFSGRQFSNSRSEMNVSTLELGDSALYLCASSLAVWQGSNQPQHFGDGTRLSIL.

This clone occurred once. The V gene is TRBV4-1, the J gene TRBJ1-4; 10 nucleotides line up with TRBD1. The J segment lost 7 bases and the V segment lost 5 bases, leaving 10 bases of the junction unmatched. Germline lookup yields CDR1 MGHRA and CDR2 YSYEKL. CDR3 length: 16 amino acids. The CDR3 here is CASSLGGGTGAEKLFF. CDR3 bases: TGCGCCAGCAGCTTGGGGGGCGGGACAGGGGCTGAAAAACTGTTTTTT.

The rearrangement uses TRBV2 and TRBJ2-4; maybe TRBD2 (5 bases). Per the germline V gene, CDR1 is SNHLY and CDR2 is FYNNEI. Trimming cost V 5 bases and J 0 bases, with 11 bases left between them. The CDR3 totals 15 residues. As DNA, the CDR3 is TGTGCCAGCAGTTGGGAGAGCGTAGCCAAAAACATTCAGTACTTC. Translating gives CASSWESVAKNIQYF.

This chain joins TRBV10-3 and TRBJ1-3, with 10 bases lining up with TRBD1. V lost 2 bases and J lost 2; bases outside the gene matches: 9. Germline CDR1 reads ENHRY; CDR2 reads SYGVKD. There are 18 residues in the CDR3. The CDR3 sequence: CAISEPSRQGATGNTIYF. For the CDR3, the DNA is TGTGCCATCAGTGAGCCCTCACGACAGGGGGCAACTGGAAACACCATATATTTT.

V is TRBV27 and J is TRBJ1-5, with D perhaps matching TRBD1 (5 bases). There are 15 residues in the CDR3. Deletions cut 5 bases from V and 4 bases from J, with 15 bases between. CDR1 is MNHEY, CDR2 SMNVEV, per germline (reference sequence). For the CDR3, the DNA is TGTGCCAGCAGTGTGGACACATTAGGGAATCAGCCCCAGCATTTT. Translation: CASSVDTLGNQPQHF.

V is TRBV21-1 and J is TRBJ2-7; TRBD1 is the table's D call and was not checked against the DNA. TRBV21-1 is listed as a pseudogene. The CDR3 contains 17 residues. As DNA, the CDR3 is TGTGCCAGCAGCAAAGATATCCACAGGGGAAGCTCCTACGAGCAGTACTTC. It codes for CASSKDIHRGSSYEQYF.

The chain is built from TRBV28 and TRBJ1-4, with D possibly matching TRBD1 (6 bases). CDR3 length: 16 residues. The V gene lost 4 bases and the J gene lost 6 bases, with 18 bases spanning the gap. Germline CDR1 reads MDHEN; CDR2 reads SYDVKM. CDR3 residues: CASSYYRGGADEKLFF. DNA for the CDR3: TGTGCCAGCAGTTATTACAGAGGGGGGGCCGATGAAAAACTGTTTTTT.

The CDR3 reads CASAMGGGSQETQYF. The CDR3, as DNA: TGTGCCAGCGCTATGGGGGGGGGCTCCCAAGAGACCCAGTACTTC. V is TRBV2 and J is TRBJ2-5; TRBD2 is a possible D gene (7 bases). Per the germline V gene, CDR1 is SNHLY and CDR2 is FYNNEI. The ends were cut back, 8 bases at V and 1 base at J, with 17 bases in the middle. The CDR3 runs to 15 residues.

This chain links TRBV21-1 with TRBJ2-1; the D segment call TRBD2 is taken from the table without a DNA check. TRBV21-1 is an annotated pseudogene. The CDR3 has 20 residues. CDR3 in DNA: TGTGCCAGCAGCAAAGCGCTCGGTTGCCGGAGGGGCTCCTCCTACAATGAGCAGTTCTTC. Protein sequence: CASSKALGCRRGSSYNEQFF.

The J gene is TRBJ1-5, the V gene TRBV19, with D possibly TRBD1 on 5 matching bases. The CDR3 is made up of 14 amino acids. V was pared by 6 bases and J by 5 bases, with 14 bases between. Germline assignment: CDR1 LNHDA and CDR2 SQIVND (reference sequence). The CDR3 DNA reads as TGTGCCAGTAGGTTCCGCAGGGAGGATCAGCCCCAGCATTTT. Amino acid sequence: CASRFRREDQPQHF.

Details on this clone: This sample also contains other DNA sequences that code for the same CDR3. V and J are TRBV27 and TRBJ1-2; 7 positions match TRBD1. V trimming: 5 bases; J trimming: 4 bases; junction bases outside the gene matches: 4. CDR1 is MNHEY, CDR2 SMNVEV, per germline (reference sequence). This CDR3 spans 13 amino acids. CDR3 region: CASSLTGTYGYTF. The CDR3 DNA reads as TGTGCCAGCAGTCTGACAGGGACCTATGGCTACACCTTC.

This sequence joins TRBV12-5 and TRBJ1-1; D might be TRBD1 (5 bases). The ends were cut back, 5 bases at V and 3 bases at J, with 13 bases in the middle. The CDR3 is 14 amino acids. Germline V gene data show CDR1 as LGHNT and CDR2 as FRNRAP. CDR3 bases: TGTGCTAGTGGTGCCACTCAGGGCGACACTGAAGCTTTCTTT. Its translation: CASGATQGDTEAFF.

This chain links TRBV7-9 with TRBJ1-2, with unresolved D. The CDR3 is 14 amino acids. Trimming shortened V by 3 bases and J by 2 bases, and 10 bases separated the two germline ends. In germline, CDR1 is SEHNR, CDR2 FQNEAQ (reference sequence). For the CDR3, the DNA is TGTGCCAGCAGCTTTCCGGGTCCCAACTATGGCTACACCTTC. Encoded protein: CASSFPGPNYGYTF.

In its sample, this clone was seen once. This sequence joins TRBV6-1 and TRBJ1-5, with TRBD1 matching 7 bases. The CDR3 is made up of 16 amino acids. CDR1 MNHNS and CDR2 SASEGT come from the germline V gene. Germline trimming cut 2 bases from V and 8 bases from J; bases unmatched to any gene: 12. CDR3 in amino acids: CASSETQGPSKEPQHF. The CDR3 nucleotides are TGTGCCAGCAGTGAAACACAGGGGCCTAGTAAGGAGCCCCAGCATTTT.